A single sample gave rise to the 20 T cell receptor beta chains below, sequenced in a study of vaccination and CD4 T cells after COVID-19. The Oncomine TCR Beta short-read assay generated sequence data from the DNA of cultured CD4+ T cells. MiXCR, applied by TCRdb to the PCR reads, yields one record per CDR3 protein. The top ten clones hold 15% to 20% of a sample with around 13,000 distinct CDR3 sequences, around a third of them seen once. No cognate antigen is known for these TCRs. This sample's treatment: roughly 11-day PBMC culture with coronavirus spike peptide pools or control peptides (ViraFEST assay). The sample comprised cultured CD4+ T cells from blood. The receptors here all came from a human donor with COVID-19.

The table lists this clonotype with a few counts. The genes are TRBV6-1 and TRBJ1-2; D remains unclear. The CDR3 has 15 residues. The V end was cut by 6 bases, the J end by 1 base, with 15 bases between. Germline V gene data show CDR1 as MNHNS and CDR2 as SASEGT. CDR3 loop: CASSQSSKVNYGYTF. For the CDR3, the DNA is TGTGCCAGCAGCCAATCCTCCAAGGTTAACTATGGCTACACCTTC.

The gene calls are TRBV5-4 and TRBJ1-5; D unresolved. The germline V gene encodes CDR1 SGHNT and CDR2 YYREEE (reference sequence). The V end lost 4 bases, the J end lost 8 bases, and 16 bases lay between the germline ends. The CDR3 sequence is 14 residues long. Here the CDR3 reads CASSLGGWGEPQHF. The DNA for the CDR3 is TGTGCCAGCAGCCTCGGCGGGTGGGGAGAGCCCCAGCATTTT.

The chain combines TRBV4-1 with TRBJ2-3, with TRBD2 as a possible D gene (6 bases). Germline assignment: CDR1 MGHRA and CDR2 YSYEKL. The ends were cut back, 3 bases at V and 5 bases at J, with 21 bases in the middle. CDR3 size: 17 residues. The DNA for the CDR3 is TGCGCCAGCAGCCATAGTTTTCGGGGGTCCGGAGGAGATACGCAGTATTTT. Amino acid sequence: CASSHSFRGSGGDTQYF.

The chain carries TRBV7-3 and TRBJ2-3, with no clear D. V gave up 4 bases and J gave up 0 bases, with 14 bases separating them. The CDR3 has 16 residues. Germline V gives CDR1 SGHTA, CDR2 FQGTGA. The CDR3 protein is CASSSRAGISTDTQYF. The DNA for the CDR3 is TGTGCCAGCAGCTCCCGGGCAGGCATTAGCACAGATACGCAGTATTTT.

This CDR3 reads CSTARGREVPEAFF. The CDR3 DNA sequence: TGCAGCACGGCCAGGGGGAGGGAGGTCCCTGAAGCTTTCTTT. The rearrangement links TRBV29-1 to TRBJ1-1, with 7 bases identical to TRBD1. Losses at the gene ends were 8 bases for V and 6 bases for J; bases not matched to a gene: 15. The CDR3 is made up of 14 amino acids. Germline V gives CDR1 SQVTM, CDR2 ANQGSEA.

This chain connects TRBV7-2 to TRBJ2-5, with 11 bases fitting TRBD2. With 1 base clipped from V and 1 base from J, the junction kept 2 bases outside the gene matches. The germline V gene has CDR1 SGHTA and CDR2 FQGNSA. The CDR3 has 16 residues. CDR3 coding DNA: TGTGCCAGCAGCTTAGGGCTAGCGGGGGGCCAAGAGACCCAGTACTTC. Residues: CASSLGLAGGQETQYF.

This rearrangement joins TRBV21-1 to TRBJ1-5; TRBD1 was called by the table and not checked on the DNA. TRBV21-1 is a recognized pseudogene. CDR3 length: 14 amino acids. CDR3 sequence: CASSKMGRKQPQHF. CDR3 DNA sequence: TGTGCCAGCAGCAAAATGGGACGGAAACAGCCCCAGCATTTT.

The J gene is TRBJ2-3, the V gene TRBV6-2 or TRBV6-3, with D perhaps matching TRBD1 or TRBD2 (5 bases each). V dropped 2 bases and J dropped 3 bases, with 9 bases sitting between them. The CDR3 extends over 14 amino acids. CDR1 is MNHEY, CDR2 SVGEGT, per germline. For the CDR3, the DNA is TGTGCCAGCAGTTACGGGACCGAAACAGATACGCAGTATTTT. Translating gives CASSYGTETDTQYF.

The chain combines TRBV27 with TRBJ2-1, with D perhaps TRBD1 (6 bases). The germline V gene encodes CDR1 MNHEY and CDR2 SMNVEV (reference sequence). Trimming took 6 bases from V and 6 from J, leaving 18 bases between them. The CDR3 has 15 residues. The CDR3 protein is CASRYRVDLSNEQFF. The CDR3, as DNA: TGTGCCAGCAGGTACAGGGTAGACCTCTCCAATGAGCAGTTCTTC.

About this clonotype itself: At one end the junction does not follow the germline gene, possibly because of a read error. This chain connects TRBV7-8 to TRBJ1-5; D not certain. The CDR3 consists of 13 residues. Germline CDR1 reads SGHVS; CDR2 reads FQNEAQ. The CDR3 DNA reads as TGTGCCAGCAGGTTAGGGAGCAATCAGCCCCAGCATTTT. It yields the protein CASRLGSNQPQHF.

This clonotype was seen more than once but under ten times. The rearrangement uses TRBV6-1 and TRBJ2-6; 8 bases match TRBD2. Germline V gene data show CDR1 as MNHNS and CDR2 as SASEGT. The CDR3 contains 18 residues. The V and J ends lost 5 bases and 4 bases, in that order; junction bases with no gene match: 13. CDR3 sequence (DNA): TGTGCCAGCAGTCGGGGGGGGAAACAGGGATCGGGGGCCAACGTCCTGACTTTC. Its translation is CASSRGGKQGSGANVLTF.

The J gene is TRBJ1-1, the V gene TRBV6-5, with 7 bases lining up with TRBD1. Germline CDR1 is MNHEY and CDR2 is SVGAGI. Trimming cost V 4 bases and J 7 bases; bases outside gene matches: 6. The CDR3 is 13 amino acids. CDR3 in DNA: TGTGCCAGCAGTTTTAGGGGGCGGAATGAAGCTTTCTTT. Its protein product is CASSFRGRNEAFF.

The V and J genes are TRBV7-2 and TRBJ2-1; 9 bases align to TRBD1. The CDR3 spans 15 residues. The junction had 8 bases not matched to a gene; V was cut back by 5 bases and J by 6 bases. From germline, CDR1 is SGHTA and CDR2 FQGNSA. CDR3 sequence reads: CASSQDRGGFNEQFF. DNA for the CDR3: TGTGCCAGCAGCCAAGACAGGGGGGGTTTCAATGAGCAGTTCTTC. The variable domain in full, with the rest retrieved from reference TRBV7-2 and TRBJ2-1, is GAGVSQSPSNKVTEKGKDVELRCDPISGHTALYWYRQSLGQGLEFLIYFQGNSAPDKSGLPSDRFSAERTGGSVSTLTIQRTQQEDSAVYLCASSQDRGGFNEQFFGPGTRLTVL.

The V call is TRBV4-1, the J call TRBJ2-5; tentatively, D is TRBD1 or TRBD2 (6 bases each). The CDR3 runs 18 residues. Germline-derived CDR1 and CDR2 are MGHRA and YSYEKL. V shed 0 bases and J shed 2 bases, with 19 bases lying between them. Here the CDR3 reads CASSQDSKGGARQETQYF. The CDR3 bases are TGCGCCAGCAGCCAAGATTCAAAGGGGGGCGCGCGGCAAGAGACCCAGTACTTC.

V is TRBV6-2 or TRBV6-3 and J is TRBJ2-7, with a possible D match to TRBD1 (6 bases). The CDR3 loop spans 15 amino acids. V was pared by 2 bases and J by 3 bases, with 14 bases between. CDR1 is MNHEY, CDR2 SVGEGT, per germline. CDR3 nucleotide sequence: TGTGCCAGCAGTTACAGGGCAGGGGACCTCTACGAGCAGTACTTC. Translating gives CASSYRAGDLYEQYF.

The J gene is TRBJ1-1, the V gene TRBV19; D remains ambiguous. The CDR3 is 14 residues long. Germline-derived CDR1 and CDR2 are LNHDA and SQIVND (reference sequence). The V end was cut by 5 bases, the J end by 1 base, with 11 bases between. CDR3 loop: CASSGTAANTEAFF. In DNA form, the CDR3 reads TGTGCCAGTAGTGGAACAGCCGCGAACACTGAAGCTTTCTTT.

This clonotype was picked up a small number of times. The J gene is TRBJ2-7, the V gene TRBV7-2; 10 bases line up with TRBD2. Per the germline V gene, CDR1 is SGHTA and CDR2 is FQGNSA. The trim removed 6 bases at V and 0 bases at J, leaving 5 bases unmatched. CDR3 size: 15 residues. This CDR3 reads CASSPTSGASYEQYF. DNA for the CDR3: TGTGCCAGCAGTCCTACTAGCGGGGCCTCCTACGAGCAGTACTTC.

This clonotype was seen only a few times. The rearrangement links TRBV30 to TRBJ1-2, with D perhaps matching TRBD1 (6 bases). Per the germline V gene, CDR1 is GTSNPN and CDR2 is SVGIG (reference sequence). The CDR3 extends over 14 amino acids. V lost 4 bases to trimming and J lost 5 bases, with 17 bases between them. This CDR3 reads CAWTPTGLTYGYTF. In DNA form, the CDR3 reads TGTGCCTGGACCCCGACAGGTTTAACGTATGGCTACACCTTC. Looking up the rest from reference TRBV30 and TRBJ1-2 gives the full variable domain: SQTIHQWPATLVQPVGSPLSLECTVEGTSNPNLYWYRQAAGRGLQLLFYSVGIGQISSEVPQNLSASRPQDRQFILSSKKLLLSDSGFYLCAWTPTGLTYGYTFGSGTRLTVV.

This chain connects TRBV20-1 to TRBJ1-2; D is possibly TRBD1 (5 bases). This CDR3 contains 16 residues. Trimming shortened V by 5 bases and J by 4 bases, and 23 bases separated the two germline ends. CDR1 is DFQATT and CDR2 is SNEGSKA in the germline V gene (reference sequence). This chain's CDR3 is CSALSPPGTASYGYTF. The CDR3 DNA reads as TGCAGTGCTCTATCACCTCCAGGGACGGCTTCCTATGGCTACACCTTC.

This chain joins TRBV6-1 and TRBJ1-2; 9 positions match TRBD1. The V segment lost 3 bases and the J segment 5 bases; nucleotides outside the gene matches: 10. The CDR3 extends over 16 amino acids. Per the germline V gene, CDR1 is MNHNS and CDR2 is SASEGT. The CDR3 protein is CASSDTGTGSLYGYTF. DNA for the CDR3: TGTGCCAGCAGTGATACCGGGACAGGGAGCCTTTATGGCTACACCTTC.